This TCR beta chain was identified during a study of regulatory T cells in long-lasting Graves disease. Study-wide findings and caveats: TRBV28, TRBJ1-2 and TRBJ2-5 were favored in persistent disease.

The TCR beta library used iRepertoire HTBI primers with Arm-PCR amplification of CDR3. MiXCR, run by TCRdb on the multiplex PCR reads, gives a single entry per CDR3 protein. This table has 540,000 or so distinct CDR3 sequences, 13% appearing once. The germline V and J ends were trimmed by 3 bases and 4 bases, with 15 bases remaining between them. Looked up from germline, CDR1 is SGHTA and CDR2 is FQGTGA. This CDR3 spans 16 amino acids. As to time point: newly diagnosed GD, antithyroid drugs for less than 3 months. Extracted RNA from PBMCs served as the source of the TCR library. This clonotype was seen ten or more times. No antigen is known for it. This sample was shared with a second study, whose subject was T cells in Graves' hyperthyroidism and ophthalmopathy. This second report adds: Most clonotypes expanded in the thyroid (above 0.001) were also present in blood.

The sample consisted of peripheral blood mononuclear cells (PBMCs), taken at new diagnosis, from a patient treated with antithyroid drugs. The rearrangement joins TRBV7-3 to TRBJ2-2; D is perhaps TRBD2 (6 bases). The receptor was derived from a man aged 25 to 40 with Graves disease. The CDR3 DNA reads TGTGCCAGCAGCTTTGAGTTGGTAGCGGCCACCGGGGAGCTGTTTTTT. Its translation is CASSFELVAATGELFF. The full variable domain, completed using reference TRBV7-3 and TRBJ2-2, is GAGVSQTPSNKVTEKGKYVELRCDPISGHTALYWYRQSLGQGPEFLIYFQGTGAADDSGLPNDRFFAVRPEGSVSTLKIQRTERGDSAVYLCASSFELVAATGELFFGEGSRLTVL.